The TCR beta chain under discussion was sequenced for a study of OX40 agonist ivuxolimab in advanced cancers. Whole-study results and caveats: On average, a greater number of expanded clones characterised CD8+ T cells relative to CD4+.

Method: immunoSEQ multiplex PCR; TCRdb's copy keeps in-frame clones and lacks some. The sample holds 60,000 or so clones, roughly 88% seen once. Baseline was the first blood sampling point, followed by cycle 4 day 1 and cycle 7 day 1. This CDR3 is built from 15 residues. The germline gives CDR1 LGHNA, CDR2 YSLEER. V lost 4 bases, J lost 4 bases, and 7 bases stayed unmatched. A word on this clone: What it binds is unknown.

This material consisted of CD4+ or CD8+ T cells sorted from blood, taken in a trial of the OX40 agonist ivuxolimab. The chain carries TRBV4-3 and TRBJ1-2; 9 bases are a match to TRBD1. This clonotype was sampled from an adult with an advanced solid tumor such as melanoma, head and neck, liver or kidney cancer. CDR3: CASSLGQGVLYGYTF. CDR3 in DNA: TGCGCCAGCAGCCTGGGACAGGGAGTTCTCTATGGCTACACCTTC.